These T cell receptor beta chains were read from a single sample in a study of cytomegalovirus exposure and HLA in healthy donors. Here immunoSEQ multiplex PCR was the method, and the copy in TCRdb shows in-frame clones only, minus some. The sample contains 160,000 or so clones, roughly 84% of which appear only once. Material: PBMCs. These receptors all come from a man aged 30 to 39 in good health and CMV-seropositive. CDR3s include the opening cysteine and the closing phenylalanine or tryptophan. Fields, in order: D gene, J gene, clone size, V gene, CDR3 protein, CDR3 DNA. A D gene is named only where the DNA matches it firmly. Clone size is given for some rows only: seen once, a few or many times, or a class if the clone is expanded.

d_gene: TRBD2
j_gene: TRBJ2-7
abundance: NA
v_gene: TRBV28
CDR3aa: CASRGGVGTAYEQYF
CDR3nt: TGTGCCAGCAGGGGGGGGGTCGGGACTGCCTACGAGCAGTACTTC

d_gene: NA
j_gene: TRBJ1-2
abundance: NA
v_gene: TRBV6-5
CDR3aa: CASSYTRGLVYGHTF
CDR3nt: TGTGCCAGCAGTTACACTAGGGGACTTGTCTATGGCCACACCTTC

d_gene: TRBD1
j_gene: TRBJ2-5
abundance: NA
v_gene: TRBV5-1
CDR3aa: CANNLQGGTAPETQYF
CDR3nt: TGCGCCAACAATCTACAGGGGGGAACTGCTCCAGAGACCCAGTACTTC

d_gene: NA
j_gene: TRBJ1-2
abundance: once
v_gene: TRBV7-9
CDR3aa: CASRDNGAYGYTF
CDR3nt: TGTGCCAGCAGGGACAACGGCGCCTATGGCTACACCTTC

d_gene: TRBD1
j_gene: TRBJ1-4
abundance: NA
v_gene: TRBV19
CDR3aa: CATGDRSSTNEKLFF
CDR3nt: TGTGCCACTGGGGACAGGAGCTCAACTAATGAAAAACTGTTTTTT

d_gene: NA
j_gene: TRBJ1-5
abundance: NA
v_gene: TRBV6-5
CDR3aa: CASSPTEANQPQHF
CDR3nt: TGTGCCAGCAGCCCAACAGAAGCCAATCAGCCCCAGCATTTT

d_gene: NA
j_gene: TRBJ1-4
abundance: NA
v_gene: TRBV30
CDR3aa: CAWSDPDEKLFF
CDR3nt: TGTGCCTGGAGTGATCCGGATGAAAAACTGTTTTTT

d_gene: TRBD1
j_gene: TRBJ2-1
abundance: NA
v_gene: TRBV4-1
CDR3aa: CASSLPGQGAYNEQFF
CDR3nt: TGCGCCAGCAGCCTACCGGGACAGGGGGCCTACAATGAGCAGTTCTTC

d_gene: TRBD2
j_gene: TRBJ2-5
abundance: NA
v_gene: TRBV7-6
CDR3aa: CASSLTSGGQETQYF
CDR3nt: TGTGCCAGCAGTTTGACTAGCGGGGGCCAAGAGACCCAGTACTTC

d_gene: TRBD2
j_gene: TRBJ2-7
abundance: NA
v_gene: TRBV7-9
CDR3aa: CAMGEGSNAYEQYF
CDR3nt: TGTGCCATGGGGGAGGGGTCGAACGCCTACGAGCAGTACTTC

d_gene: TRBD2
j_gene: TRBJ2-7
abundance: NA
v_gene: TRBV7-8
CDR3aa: CASSLRSGNSYEQYF
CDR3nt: TGTGCCAGCAGCTTAAGGAGCGGGAACTCCTACGAGCAGTACTTC

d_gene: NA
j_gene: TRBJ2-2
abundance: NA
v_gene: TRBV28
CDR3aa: CASRGALATGELFF
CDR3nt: TGTGCCAGCAGGGGGGCCTTGGCCACCGGGGAGCTGTTTTTT

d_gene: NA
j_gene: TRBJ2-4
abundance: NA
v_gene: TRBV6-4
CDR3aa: CASSWTEGNIQYF
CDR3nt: TGTGCCAGCAGCTGGACGGAGGGGAACATTCAGTACTTC

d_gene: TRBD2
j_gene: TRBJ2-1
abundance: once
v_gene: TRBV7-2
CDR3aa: CASSLAGLAAYNEQFF
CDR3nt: TGTGCCAGCAGCTTAGCGGGGCTAGCGGCCTACAATGAGCAGTTCTTC

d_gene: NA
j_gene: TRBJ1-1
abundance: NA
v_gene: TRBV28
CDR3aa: CASTLPHRSNTEAFF
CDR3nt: TGTGCCAGCACCCTACCCCACAGATCGAACACTGAAGCTTTCTTT

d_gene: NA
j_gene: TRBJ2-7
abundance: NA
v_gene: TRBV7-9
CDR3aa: CASSSPGSNYEQYF
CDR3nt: TGTGCCAGCAGCTCCCCGGGATCAAACTACGAGCAGTACTTC

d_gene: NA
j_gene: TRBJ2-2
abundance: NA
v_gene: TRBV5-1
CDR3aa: CASSLDRVTGELFF
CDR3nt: TGCGCCAGCAGCTTGGACAGGGTTACCGGGGAGCTGTTTTTT

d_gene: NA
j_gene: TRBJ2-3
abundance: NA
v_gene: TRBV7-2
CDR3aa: CASSLVVGHTDTQYF
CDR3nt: TGTGCCAGCAGCTTAGTCGTTGGGCACACGGATACGCAGTATTTT

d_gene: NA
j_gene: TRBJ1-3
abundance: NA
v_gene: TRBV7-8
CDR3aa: CASSLVATSGNTIYF
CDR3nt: TGTGCCAGCAGCTTAGTAGCGACCTCTGGAAACACCATATATTTT

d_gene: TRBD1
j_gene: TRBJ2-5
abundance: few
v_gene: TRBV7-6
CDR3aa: CASSLGQGKETQYF
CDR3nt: TGTGCCAGCAGCTTAGGACAGGGCAAAGAGACCCAGTACTTC

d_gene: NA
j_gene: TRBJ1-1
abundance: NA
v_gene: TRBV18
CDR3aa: CASSPPGQYTEAFF
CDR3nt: TGTGCCAGCTCACCACCGGGGCAGTACACTGAAGCTTTCTTT

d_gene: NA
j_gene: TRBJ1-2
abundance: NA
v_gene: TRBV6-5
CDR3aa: CASSYRSQDYGYTF
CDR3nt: TGTGCCAGCAGTTACCGGTCACAGGACTATGGCTACACCTTC

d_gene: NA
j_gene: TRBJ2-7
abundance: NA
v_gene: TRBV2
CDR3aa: CASSEQGISYEQYF
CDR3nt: TGTGCCAGCAGTGAACAGGGCATCTCCTACGAGCAGTACTTC

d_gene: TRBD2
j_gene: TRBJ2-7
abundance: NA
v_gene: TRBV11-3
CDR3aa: CASSLGTSGTQSYEQYF
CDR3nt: TGTGCCAGCAGCTTAGGTACTAGCGGGACCCAATCCTACGAGCAGTACTTC

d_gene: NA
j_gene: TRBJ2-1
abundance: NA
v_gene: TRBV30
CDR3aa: CAWTGSVGGEQFF
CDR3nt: TGTGCCTGGACAGGGTCCGTGGGAGGTGAGCAGTTCTTC

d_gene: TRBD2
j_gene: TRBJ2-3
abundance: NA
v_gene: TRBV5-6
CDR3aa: CASSLRLAATDTQYF
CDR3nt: TGTGCCAGCAGCTTGAGACTAGCGGCCACAGATACGCAGTATTTT

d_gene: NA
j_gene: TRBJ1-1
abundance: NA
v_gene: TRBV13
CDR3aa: CASSLRQLSTEAFF
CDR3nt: TGTGCCAGCAGCTTAAGACAGTTGAGCACTGAAGCTTTCTTT

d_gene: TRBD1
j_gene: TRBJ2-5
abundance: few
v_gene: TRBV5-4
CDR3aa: CASRLAGGRETQYF
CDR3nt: TGTGCCAGCAGGTTGGCAGGGGGCAGAGAGACCCAGTACTTC

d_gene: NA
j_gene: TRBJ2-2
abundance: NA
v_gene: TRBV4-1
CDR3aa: CASSQQWGVWTGELFF
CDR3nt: TGCGCCAGCAGCCAACAGTGGGGGGTGTGGACCGGGGAGCTGTTTTTT

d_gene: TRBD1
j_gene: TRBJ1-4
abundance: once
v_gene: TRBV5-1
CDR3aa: CASSQGQGAQGGEKLFF
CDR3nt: TGCGCCAGCAGCCAGGGACAGGGGGCGCAGGGAGGGGAAAAACTGTTTTTT

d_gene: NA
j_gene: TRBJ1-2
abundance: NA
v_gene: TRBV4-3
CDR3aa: CASSQDSDFYGYTF
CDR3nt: TGCGCCAGCAGCCAAGATTCAGATTTCTATGGCTACACCTTC

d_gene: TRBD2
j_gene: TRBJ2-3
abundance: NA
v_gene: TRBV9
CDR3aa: CASSVRLAGGPDTQYF
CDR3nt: TGTGCCAGCAGCGTCCGGCTAGCGGGCGGCCCAGATACGCAGTATTTT

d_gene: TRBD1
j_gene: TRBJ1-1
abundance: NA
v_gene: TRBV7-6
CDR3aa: CASSLRTGVAEAFF
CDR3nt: TGTGCCAGCAGCCTGAGGACAGGGGTAGCTGAAGCTTTCTTT

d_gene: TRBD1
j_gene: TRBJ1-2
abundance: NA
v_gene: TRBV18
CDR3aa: CASSPPVRSTGDGYTF
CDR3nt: TGTGCCAGCTCACCACCGGTCCGCTCGACAGGGGATGGCTACACCTTC

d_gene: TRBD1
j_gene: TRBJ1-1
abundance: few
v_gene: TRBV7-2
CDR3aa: CASSLEQGYTEAFF
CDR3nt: TGTGCCAGCAGCTTAGAACAGGGGTACACTGAAGCTTTCTTT

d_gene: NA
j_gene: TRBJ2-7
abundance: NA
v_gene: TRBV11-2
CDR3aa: CASSLGGVATYEQYF
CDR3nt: TGTGCCAGCAGCTTAGGCGGAGTTGCCACCTACGAGCAGTACTTC

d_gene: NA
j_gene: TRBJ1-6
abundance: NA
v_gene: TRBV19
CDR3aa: CASTWGGGTSPLHF
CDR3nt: TGTGCCAGTACCTGGGGCGGGGGAACTTCACCCCTCCACTTT

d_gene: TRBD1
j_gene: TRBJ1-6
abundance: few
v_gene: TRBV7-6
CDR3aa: CASSLRDRGYSPLHF
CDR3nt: TGTGCCAGCAGCCTCCGGGACAGGGGCTATTCACCCCTCCACTTT

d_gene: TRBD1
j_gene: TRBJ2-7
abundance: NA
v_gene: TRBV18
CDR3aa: CASSPLETGGTNEQYF
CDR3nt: TGTGCCAGCTCACCACTGGAGACAGGGGGTACCAACGAGCAGTACTTC

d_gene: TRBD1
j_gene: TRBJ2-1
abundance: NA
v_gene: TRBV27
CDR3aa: CASTLLPGTGINEQFF
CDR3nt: TGTGCCAGCACCTTACTCCCCGGGACAGGGATAAATGAGCAGTTCTTC

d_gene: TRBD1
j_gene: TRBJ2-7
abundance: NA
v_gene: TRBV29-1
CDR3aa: CSATGQGPPYEQYF
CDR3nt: TGCAGCGCCACTGGACAGGGACCACCCTACGAGCAGTACTTC

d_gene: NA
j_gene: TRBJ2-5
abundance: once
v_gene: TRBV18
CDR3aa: CASSPPFMQGRGEETQYF
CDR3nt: TGTGCCAGCTCACCACCGTTTATGCAGGGTCGCGGAGAAGAGACCCAGTACTTC

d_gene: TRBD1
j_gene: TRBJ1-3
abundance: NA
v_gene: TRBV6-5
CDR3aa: CASSRDSFSGNTIYF
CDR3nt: TGTGCCAGCAGTCGGGACAGCTTCTCTGGAAACACCATATATTTT

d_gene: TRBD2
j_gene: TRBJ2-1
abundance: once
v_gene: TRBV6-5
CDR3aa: CASSASSGAINEQFF
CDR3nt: TGTGCCAGCAGTGCCTCTAGCGGAGCTATCAATGAGCAGTTCTTC

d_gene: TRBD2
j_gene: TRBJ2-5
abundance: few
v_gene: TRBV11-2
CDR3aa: CASSLGTSGVQETQYF
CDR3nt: TGTGCCAGCAGCTTAGGTACTAGCGGGGTTCAAGAGACCCAGTACTTC

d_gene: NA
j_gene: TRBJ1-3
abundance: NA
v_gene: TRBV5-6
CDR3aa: CASSLLGHLNTIYF
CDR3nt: TGTGCCAGCAGCTTGCTGGGACACCTAAACACCATATATTTT

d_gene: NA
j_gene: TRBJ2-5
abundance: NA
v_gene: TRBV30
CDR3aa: CAWKQPGVQETQYF
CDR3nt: TGTGCCTGGAAACAGCCCGGGGTTCAAGAGACCCAGTACTTC

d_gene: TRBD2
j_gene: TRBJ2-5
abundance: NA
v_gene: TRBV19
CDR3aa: CASSKGLAGSETQYF
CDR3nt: TGTGCCAGTAGTAAAGGACTAGCGGGGTCGGAGACCCAGTACTTC

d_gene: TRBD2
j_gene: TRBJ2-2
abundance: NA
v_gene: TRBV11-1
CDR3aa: CASSFTGGIGELFF
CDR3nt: TGTGCCAGCAGCTTCACGGGAGGGATCGGGGAGCTGTTTTTT

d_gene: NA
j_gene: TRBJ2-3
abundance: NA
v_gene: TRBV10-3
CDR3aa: CAISESTVTGGPRHTQYF
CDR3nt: TGTGCCATCAGTGAGTCGACGGTAACGGGGGGCCCACGCCATACGCAGTATTTT

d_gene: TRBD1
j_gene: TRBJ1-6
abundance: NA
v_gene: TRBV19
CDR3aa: CASSMGTGSRVSPLHF
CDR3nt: TGTGCCAGTAGTATGGGGACAGGATCGCGGGTCTCACCCCTCCACTTT

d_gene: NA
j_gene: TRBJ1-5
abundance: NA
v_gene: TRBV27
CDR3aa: CATSGLGDQPQHF
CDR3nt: TGTGCCACCAGCGGATTAGGGGATCAGCCCCAGCATTTT

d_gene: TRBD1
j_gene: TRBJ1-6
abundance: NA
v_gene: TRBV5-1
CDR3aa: CASSLGDRENSPLHF
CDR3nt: TGCGCCAGCAGCTTGGGGGACAGGGAGAATTCACCCCTCCACTTT

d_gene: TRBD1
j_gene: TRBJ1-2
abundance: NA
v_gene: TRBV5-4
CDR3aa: CASSLWPGRQGNYGYTF
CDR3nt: TGTGCCAGCAGCTTGTGGCCGGGCCGACAGGGGAACTATGGCTACACCTTC

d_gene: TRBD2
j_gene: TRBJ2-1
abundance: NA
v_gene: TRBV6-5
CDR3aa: CASSYAASGSIEQFF
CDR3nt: TGTGCCAGCAGTTATGCGGCTAGCGGGAGTATTGAGCAGTTCTTC

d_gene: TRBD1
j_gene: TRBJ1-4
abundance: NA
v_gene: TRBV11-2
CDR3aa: CASSPQGALKKLFF
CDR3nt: TGTGCCAGCAGCCCACAGGGGGCGCTTAAAAAACTGTTTTTT

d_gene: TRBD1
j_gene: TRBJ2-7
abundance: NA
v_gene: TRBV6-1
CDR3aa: CASSEQGVRVNHEQYF
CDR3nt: TGTGCCAGCAGTGAACAGGGGGTTCGGGTCAACCACGAGCAGTACTTC

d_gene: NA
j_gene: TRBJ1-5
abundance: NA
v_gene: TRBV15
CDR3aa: CATSRGVTAFNQPQHF
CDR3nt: TGTGCCACCAGCAGAGGGGTCACAGCTTTCAATCAGCCCCAGCATTTT